Below, 14 T cell receptor beta chains from the same sample are listed, as sequenced in a study of T cell responses to AZD1222 COVID-19 vaccine. Sequencing used immunoSEQ multiplex PCR; TCRdb keeps in-frame clones, though not all of them. The data contain roughly 110,000 clones, roughly 92% of them singletons. The material sequenced was peripheral blood, taken on day 0 of AZD1222 vaccination. The receptors were sampled from an adult in good health.

The J gene is TRBJ2-4, the V gene TRBV7-2; 8 bases line up with TRBD1. CDR1 is SGHTA and CDR2 is FQGNSA in the germline V gene. This CDR3 is 15 amino acids long. After removal of 2 bases from V and 1 base from J, the junction contained 1 base not matched to a gene. This CDR3 is CASSLPGGAKNIQYF. CDR3 DNA sequence: TGTGCCAGCAGCTTACCAGGGGGCGCCAAAAACATTCAGTACTTC.

The rearrangement uses TRBV18 and TRBJ1-4; no clear D gene. The ends were cut back, 6 bases at V and 4 bases at J, with 12 bases in the middle. This CDR3 spans 14 amino acids. Germline V lookup: CDR1 KGHSH, CDR2 LQKENI. This CDR3 reads CASSLSRSNEKLFF. Written as DNA, the CDR3 is TGTGCCAGCTCCCTTTCCCGGAGTAATGAAAAACTGTTTTTT.

This chain uses TRBV13 with TRBJ1-1, with TRBD1 as a possible D gene (5 bases). Germline V gives CDR1 PRHDT, CDR2 FYEKMQ (reference sequence). This CDR3 has 14 residues. V lost 5 bases and J lost 1, with 11 bases in between. CDR3 region: CASSGTLSNTEAFF. The DNA of the CDR3 is TGTGCCAGCAGCGGGACTCTTTCGAACACTGAAGCTTTCTTT.

The chain carries TRBV9 and TRBJ1-2; D is undetermined. The V and J ends lost 4 bases and 5 bases respectively, with 9 bases between them. This CDR3 comprises 12 residues. The germline V gene has CDR1 SGDLS and CDR2 YYNGEE. CDR3 sequence: CASSTDYYGYTF. The CDR3 DNA follows: TGTGCCAGCAGCACGGATTATTATGGCTACACCTTC.

The chain joins TRBV28 to TRBJ2-7; no clear D gene. Germline loops: CDR1 MDHEN, CDR2 SYDVKM. The ends were cut back, 3 bases at V and 3 bases at J, with 15 bases in the middle. The CDR3 totals 15 residues. For the CDR3, the DNA is TGTGCCAGCAGTTTTTTCAAGTTAAAATTCTACGAGCAGTACTTC. Translation: CASSFFKLKFYEQYF.

This chain links TRBV7-9 with TRBJ2-5; D remains ambiguous. The CDR3 has 15 amino acids. CDR1 and CDR2 (germline): SEHNR, FQNEAQ (reference sequence). The V end lost 1 base, the J end lost 0 bases, and 9 bases lay between the germline ends. The CDR3 region is CASSLGRQDQETQYF. DNA of the CDR3: TGTGCCAGCAGCTTAGGGCGACAAGACCAAGAGACCCAGTACTTC.

A few counts support this clone. CDR3 loop: CASRLPGGTGDNYGYTF. For the CDR3, the DNA is TGTGCCAGCAGACTCCCCGGAGGGACAGGGGATAACTATGGCTACACCTTC. V gene TRBV7-9 combines with J gene TRBJ1-2; 10 positions match TRBD1. The germline gives CDR1 SEHNR, CDR2 FQNEAQ (reference sequence). Trimming at V came to 6 bases and at J to 1 base, leaving 11 bases not matched to a gene. The CDR3 spans 17 residues. Supplemented by reference TRBV7-9 and TRBJ1-2, the full variable domain reads DTGVSQNPRHKITKRGQNVTFRCDPISEHNRLYWYRQTLGQGPEFLTYFQNEAQLEKSRLLSDRFSAERPKGSFSTLEIQRTEQGDSAMYLCASRLPGGTGDNYGYTFGSGTRLTVV.

This chain links TRBV7-9 with TRBJ1-5; no reliable D call. Germline V CDR1 and CDR2: SEHNR, FQNEAQ (reference sequence). The CDR3 loop spans 12 amino acids. V dropped 1 base and J dropped 9 bases, with 7 bases sitting between them. CDR3 protein: CASSLVDRPQHF. The CDR3 DNA sequence: TGTGCCAGCAGCTTAGTAGATCGGCCCCAGCATTTT.

The chain employs TRBV4-3 and TRBJ1-5; the D gene is possibly TRBD1 (6 bases). Between the trimmed V and J ends, which lost 1 base and 3 bases, there was a span of 10 bases. The CDR3 is made up of 15 amino acids. CDR1 and CDR2 from the germline V gene are LGHNA and YSLEER. CDR3 protein: CASSQVAGANQPQHF. CDR3 sequence (DNA): TGCGCCAGCAGCCAAGTAGCAGGGGCCAATCAGCCCCAGCATTTT.

The genes are TRBV19 and TRBJ1-4; D not resolved. CDR1 is LNHDA and CDR2 is SQIVND in the germline V gene (reference sequence). V was shortened by 3 bases and J by 7 bases, with 18 bases between the two germline ends. The CDR3 is made up of 16 amino acids. CDR3 sequence reads: CASSMESFPSGEKLFF. In DNA, the CDR3 is TGTGCCAGTAGTATGGAAAGCTTCCCTTCAGGTGAAAAACTGTTTTTT.

The gene calls are TRBV28 and TRBJ1-5; tentative D call: TRBD1 (6 bases). CDR3 size: 14 residues. Trimming left V 6 bases short and J 1 base short, with 10 bases between. Germline loops: CDR1 MDHEN, CDR2 SYDVKM. CDR3 DNA sequence: TGTGCCAGCAGCAAAGGGGGGAGCAATCAGCCCCAGCATTTT. This sequence encodes CASSKGGSNQPQHF.

The J gene is TRBJ2-5, the V gene TRBV11-2; 10 bases line up with TRBD1. The junction had 7 bases not matched to a gene; V was cut back by 5 bases and J by 1 base. Germline CDR1 is SGHAT and CDR2 is FQNNGV. The CDR3 is 16 amino acids. The CDR3 protein is CASSPRQGAPQETQYF. The CDR3 nucleotides are TGTGCCAGCAGCCCGCGACAGGGGGCGCCCCAAGAGACCCAGTACTTC.

The chain links TRBV19 to TRBJ2-7, with 9 bases lining up with TRBD1. This CDR3 has 14 residues. With V trimmed by 5 bases and J by 2 bases, 4 bases remained unmatched. Per germline, CDR1 LNHDA and CDR2 SQIVND (reference sequence). The CDR3 reads CASSQGQGTYEQYF. CDR3 nucleotide sequence: TGTGCCAGTAGTCAGGGACAGGGTACCTACGAGCAGTACTTC.

The chain is built from TRBV19 and TRBJ1-5, with D possibly TRBD1 on 5 matching bases. CDR3 size: 15 residues. The V gene's germline CDR1 is LNHDA and CDR2 SQIVND (reference sequence). V shed 5 bases and J shed 8 bases, with 19 bases lying between them. CDR3 DNA sequence: TGTGCCAGTAGTGTCAACTCCAGGGTTTGGGAGCCCCAGCATTTT. Translating gives CASSVNSRVWEPQHF.